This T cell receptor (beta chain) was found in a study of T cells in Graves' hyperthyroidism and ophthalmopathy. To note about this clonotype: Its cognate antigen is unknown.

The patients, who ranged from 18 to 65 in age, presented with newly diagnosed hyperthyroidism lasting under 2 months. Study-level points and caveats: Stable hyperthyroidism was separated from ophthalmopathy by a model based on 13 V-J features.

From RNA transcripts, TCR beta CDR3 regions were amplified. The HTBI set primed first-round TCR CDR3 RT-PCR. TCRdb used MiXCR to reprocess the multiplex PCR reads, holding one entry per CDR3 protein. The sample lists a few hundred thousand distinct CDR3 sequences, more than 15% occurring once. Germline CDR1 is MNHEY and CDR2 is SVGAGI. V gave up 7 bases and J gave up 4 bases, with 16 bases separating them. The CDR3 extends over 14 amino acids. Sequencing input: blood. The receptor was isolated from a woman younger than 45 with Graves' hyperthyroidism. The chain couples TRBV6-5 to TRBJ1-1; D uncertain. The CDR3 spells CASIPHPRITEAFF. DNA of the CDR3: TGTGCCAGCATTCCTCACCCAAGAATCACTGAAGCTTTCTTT.